This T cell receptor (beta chain) is from a study of blood T cell repertoires in COVID-19. Study-level information: In each case, the material was cDNA or gDNA derived from T cells, B-cell-depleted T cells, or PBMCs.

The V and J ends lost 3 bases and 3 bases, in that order; junction bases with no gene match: 4. Germline V lookup: CDR1 SEHNR, CDR2 FQNEAQ (reference sequence). The CDR3 is 14 residues long. This clone was found once. Here immunoSEQ multiplex PCR was the method, and the copy in TCRdb shows in-frame clones only, minus some. The repertoire holds some 240,000 clones, with 84% as singletons. The gene calls are TRBV7-9 and TRBJ2-7; 8 positions agree with TRBD1. The sequencing input was peripheral blood. This receptor was identified in a woman between 35 and 50 years old who had recovered from COVID-19. The CDR3 DNA reads as TGTGCCAGCAGCTTTGGACAGGGAGGCTACGAGCAGTACTTC. It translates to CASSFGQGGYEQYF.